The T cell receptor (beta chain) under discussion was sequenced for a study of blood T cell repertoires in COVID-19. About the study: What the recovered Cohort 3 donors had was two negative PCRs, clearance, or symptom resolution. Specimens from acute and convalescent COVID-19 originated in the United States, Italy and Spain.

The ends were cut back, 2 bases at V and 0 bases at J, with 9 bases in the middle. CDR1 and CDR2 from the germline V gene are SGHRS and YFSETQ. CDR3 length: 15 residues. Study members were between roughly 18 and 90 years old and lived in 24 US regions. Method: immunoSEQ multiplex PCR; TCRdb's copy keeps in-frame clones and lacks some. Altogether roughly 150,000 clones are present, around 82% being singletons, with the ten largest covering roughly 4%. The V gene is TRBV5-1, the J gene TRBJ2-1, with TRBD2 as a possible D gene (6 bases). The sample consisted of PBMCs or T cells enriched from blood (not recorded which). The clonotype originates from a man between 45 and 60 years old in a cohort exposed to, infected with or recovered from COVID-19 (not recorded which). The CDR3 sequence is CASSLRENSYNEQFF. CDR3 sequence (DNA): TGCGCCAGCAGCTTACGGGAGAACTCCTACAATGAGCAGTTCTTC.